These T cell receptor beta chains were read from a single sample in a study of cytomegalovirus exposure and HLA in healthy donors. The method was immunoSEQ multiplex PCR; TCRdb's version includes in-frame clones alone and lacks a portion of them. Of about 150,000 clones listed, 84% are singletons. The sequenced sample consisted of PBMCs. The receptor set was obtained from a man between 45 and 60 years old in good health and CMV-seropositive. Each CDR3 is given with its conserved first and last residue. A D gene is named only where the DNA matches it firmly. Rows give clone size only sometimes, using once, few, many, or a class for an expanded clone.

CDR3nt: TGTGCCAGCCTGAGGCCGACAGGGGTCGACACTGAAGCTTTCTTT; CDR3aa: CASLRPTGVDTEAFF; j_gene: TRBJ1-1; abundance: .; d_gene: TRBD1; v_gene: TRBV6-1
CDR3nt: TGCAGCGCTAAACTAGCGGGAGAAGAGACCCAGTACTTC; CDR3aa: CSAKLAGEETQYF; j_gene: TRBJ2-5; abundance: .; d_gene: TRBD2; v_gene: TRBV29-1
CDR3nt: TGTGCCAGTGCCATTCTAAGCTCCTACAATGAGCAGTTCTTC; CDR3aa: CASAILSSYNEQFF; j_gene: TRBJ2-1; abundance: few; d_gene: .; v_gene: TRBV19
CDR3nt: TGCAGCGCTCGACAGGGGGATGGCTACACCTTC; CDR3aa: CSARQGDGYTF; j_gene: TRBJ1-2; abundance: .; d_gene: TRBD1; v_gene: TRBV29-1
CDR3nt: TGCGCCAGCAGCTTTAATCTAGCGGGAGGGGATGAGCAGTTCTTC; CDR3aa: CASSFNLAGGDEQFF; j_gene: TRBJ2-1; abundance: few; d_gene: TRBD2; v_gene: TRBV5-1
CDR3nt: TGTGCCAGCTCGCCAACAGGGGCGAACACTGAAGCTTTCTTT; CDR3aa: CASSPTGANTEAFF; j_gene: TRBJ1-1; abundance: .; d_gene: TRBD1; v_gene: TRBV18
CDR3nt: TGTGCCAGTAGTCTCCGGACAAGGGAAAACACCATATATTTT; CDR3aa: CASSLRTRENTIYF; j_gene: TRBJ1-3; abundance: .; d_gene: .; v_gene: TRBV19
CDR3nt: TGTGCCATCACTCCGGGACAGGGGTTAACTGAAGCTTTCTTT; CDR3aa: CAITPGQGLTEAFF; j_gene: TRBJ1-1; abundance: .; d_gene: TRBD1; v_gene: TRBV10-3
CDR3nt: TGTGCCAGCAGAAGCGCAGGGGCTGGAAACACCATATATTTT; CDR3aa: CASRSAGAGNTIYF; j_gene: TRBJ1-3; abundance: .; d_gene: .; v_gene: TRBV2
CDR3nt: TGTGCCAGCAGCTTGGAGGGGGCGGGCACTGAAGCTTTCTTT; CDR3aa: CASSLEGAGTEAFF; j_gene: TRBJ1-1; abundance: once; d_gene: TRBD1; v_gene: TRBV7-9
CDR3nt: TGTGCCTGGAGACAGGCAGTCACAGATACGCAGTATTTT; CDR3aa: CAWRQAVTDTQYF; j_gene: TRBJ2-3; abundance: few; d_gene: .; v_gene: TRBV30
CDR3nt: TGTGCCAGCTCACTGGACCCCGGGAGGCAGCCCCAGCATTTT; CDR3aa: CASSLDPGRQPQHF; j_gene: TRBJ1-5; abundance: once; d_gene: .; v_gene: TRBV18
CDR3nt: TGTGCCAGCAGTCCGACATTCCCCCACACAGATACGCAGTATTTT; CDR3aa: CASSPTFPHTDTQYF; j_gene: TRBJ2-3; abundance: .; d_gene: .; v_gene: TRBV6-1
CDR3nt: TGTGCCATCAGTGAACCGACAGGGCAGAACTATGGCTACACCTTC; CDR3aa: CAISEPTGQNYGYTF; j_gene: TRBJ1-2; abundance: .; d_gene: TRBD1; v_gene: TRBV10-3
CDR3nt: TGTGCCAGCAGCTTATGGGGAGATAACACTGAAGCTTTCTTT; CDR3aa: CASSLWGDNTEAFF; j_gene: TRBJ1-1; abundance: few; d_gene: .; v_gene: TRBV7-2
CDR3nt: TGCAGCCTTGAGAATCCCAGCTCCTACAATGAGCAGTTCTTC; CDR3aa: CSLENPSSYNEQFF; j_gene: TRBJ2-1; abundance: .; d_gene: .; v_gene: TRBV29-1
CDR3nt: TGTGCCAGCAGTTTATACCAAGCGGGAGTAGGCAATGAGCAGTTCTTC; CDR3aa: CASSLYQAGVGNEQFF; j_gene: TRBJ2-1; abundance: .; d_gene: TRBD2; v_gene: TRBV27
CDR3nt: TGCGCCAGCAGTCTACAAGAGACCCAGTACTTC; CDR3aa: CASSLQETQYF; j_gene: TRBJ2-5; abundance: .; d_gene: .; v_gene: TRBV5-1
CDR3nt: TGTGCCAGCAGCTTTCAACTAGCGGGGGGGTTAGGTTCCTACGAGCAGTACTTC; CDR3aa: CASSFQLAGGLGSYEQYF; j_gene: TRBJ2-7; abundance: .; d_gene: TRBD2; v_gene: TRBV7-2
CDR3nt: TGTGCCAGCAGCTTAACGGTTAGGGACAGGGGAACAGATACGCAGTATTTT; CDR3aa: CASSLTVRDRGTDTQYF; j_gene: TRBJ2-3; abundance: .; d_gene: TRBD1; v_gene: TRBV7-9